The T cell receptor (beta chain) under discussion was sequenced for a study of control samples from healthy donors and cancer patients. Germline trimming cut 3 bases from V and 3 bases from J; bases unmatched to any gene: 6. This CDR3 has 16 amino acids. Germline loops: CDR1 SNHLY, CDR2 FYNNEI. TCRdb keeps only in-frame clones here, not all; method: immunoSEQ multiplex PCR. The data contain about 60,000 clones, 80% to 95% of them seen just once; the ten biggest clones take up around 1.7%. This receptor was taken from a man aged 40-50 years with colorectal cancer. Sequenced material: PBMCs. The gene calls are TRBV2 and TRBJ2-3, with 10 nucleotides matching TRBD1. The CDR3 DNA follows: TGTGCCAGCAGTGAGAGGGACAGGGGATGGACAGATACGCAGTATTTT. Amino acids: CASSERDRGWTDTQYF.